A selection of T cell receptor beta chains follows, all from one sample in a study of a mutant IDH1 vaccine in newly diagnosed glioma. Clones were read by immunoSEQ multiplex PCR, and TCRdb kept only the in-frame ones, dropping some. Among about 68,000 clones listed, more than 65% were seen once. This sample comprised PBMCs, obtained from a glioma patient treated with radiotherapy, temozolomide or both. The source is a man aged 45 to 65 with glioma. Both conserved end residues are part of each CDR3. Fields, in order: J gene, clone size, V gene, D gene, CDR3 protein, CDR3 DNA. D genes are given only for firm matches. The size entry is marked missing in some rows and otherwise reads once, few, many or a size class.

>TRBJ1-4|.|TRBV2|.
CASSDGPKGPTNEKLFF
TGTGCCAGCAGTGATGGCCCCAAGGGTCCAACTAATGAAAAACTGTTTTTT
>TRBJ2-5|.|TRBV4-2|TRBD2
CASSQAQTSGGRETQYF
TGTGCCAGCAGCCAAGCCCAAACTAGCGGGGGGCGGGAGACCCAGTACTTC
>TRBJ1-4|few|TRBV7-9|.
CASSPREGKLFF
TGTGCCAGCAGCCCGCGGGAAGGAAAACTGTTTTTT
>TRBJ2-1|once|TRBV5-3|TRBD2
CARSLVGSGVYNEQFF
TGTGCCAGAAGCTTGGTGGGTAGCGGGGTCTACAATGAGCAGTTCTTC
>TRBJ1-1|once|TRBV30|TRBD1
CAWSDRGIATEAFF
TGTGCCTGGAGTGACAGGGGGATCGCTACTGAAGCTTTCTTT
>TRBJ2-6|.|TRBV30|.
CAWSQFRDPGANVLTF
TGTGCCTGGAGTCAATTCAGGGACCCTGGGGCCAACGTCCTGACTTTC
>TRBJ1-2|once|TRBV28|.
CASSPPGQDIYGYTF
TGTGCCAGCAGTCCCCCAGGACAAGATATCTATGGCTACACCTTC
>TRBJ2-6|.|TRBV5-1|TRBD1
CASSRGPGQGAAGANVLTF
TGCGCCAGCAGCAGGGGGCCGGGACAGGGGGCGGCTGGGGCCAACGTCCTGACTTTC
>TRBJ1-2|.|TRBV4-3|.
CASSQVSQNYGYTF
TGCGCCAGCAGCCAAGTTAGCCAAAACTATGGCTACACCTTC
>TRBJ1-1|few|TRBV11-2|.
CASSSSRNTEAFF
TGTGCCAGCAGCTCGTCAAGGAACACTGAAGCTTTCTTT
>TRBJ2-5|.|TRBV7-2|.
CASSLARGALQETQYF
TGTGCCAGCAGCTTAGCGAGGGGGGCGCTCCAAGAGACCCAGTACTTC
>TRBJ2-1|.|TRBV14|.
CASSQDGGYNEQFF
TGTGCCAGCAGCCAAGATGGGGGCTACAATGAGCAGTTCTTC
>TRBJ2-3|.|TRBV12-5|TRBD1
CASASDRGDTQYF
TGTGCTAGTGCCTCCGACAGGGGCGATACGCAGTATTTT
>TRBJ2-5|.|TRBV5-1|TRBD1
CASSVGTAQETQYF
TGCGCCAGCAGCGTCGGGACAGCCCAAGAGACCCAGTACTTC
>TRBJ2-2|few|TRBV7-9|.
CASSLPVGSTGELFF
TGTGCCAGCAGCCTCCCCGTGGGGAGCACCGGGGAGCTGTTTTTT